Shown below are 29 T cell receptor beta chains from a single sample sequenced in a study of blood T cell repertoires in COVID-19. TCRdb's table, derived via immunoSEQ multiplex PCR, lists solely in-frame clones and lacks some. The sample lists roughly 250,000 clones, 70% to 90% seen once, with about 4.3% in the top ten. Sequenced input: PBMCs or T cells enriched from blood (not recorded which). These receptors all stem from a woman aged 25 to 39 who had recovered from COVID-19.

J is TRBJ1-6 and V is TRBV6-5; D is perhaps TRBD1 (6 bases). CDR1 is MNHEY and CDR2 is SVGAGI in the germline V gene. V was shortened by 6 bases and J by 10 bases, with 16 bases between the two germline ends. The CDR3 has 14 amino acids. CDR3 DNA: TGTGCCAGCAGAATGCCGGGGGGCGGGTCACCCCTCCACTTT. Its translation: CASRMPGGGSPLHF.

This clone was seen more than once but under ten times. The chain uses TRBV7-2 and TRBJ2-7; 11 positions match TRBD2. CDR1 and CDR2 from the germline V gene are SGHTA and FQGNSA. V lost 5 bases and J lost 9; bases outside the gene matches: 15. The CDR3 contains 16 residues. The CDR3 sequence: CASSTPTSGRNSWQYF. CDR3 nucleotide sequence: TGTGCCAGCAGCACTCCAACTAGCGGGAGAAATTCGTGGCAGTACTTC. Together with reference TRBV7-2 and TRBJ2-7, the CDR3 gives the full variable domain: GAGVSQSPSNKVTEKGKDVELRCDPISGHTALYWYRQSLGQGLEFLIYFQGNSAPDKSGLPSDRFSAERTGGSVSTLTIQRTQQEDSAVYLCASSTPTSGRNSWQYFGPGTRLTVT.

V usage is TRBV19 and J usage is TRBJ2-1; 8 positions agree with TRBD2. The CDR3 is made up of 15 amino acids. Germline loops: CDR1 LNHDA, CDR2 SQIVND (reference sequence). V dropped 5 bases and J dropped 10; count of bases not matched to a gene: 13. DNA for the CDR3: TGTGCCAGTAGTCCCGTGGCGGGGGGATCGGTAGAGCAGTTCTTC. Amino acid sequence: CASSPVAGGSVEQFF. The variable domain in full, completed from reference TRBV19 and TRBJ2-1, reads DGGITQSPKYLFRKEGQNVTLSCEQNLNHDAMYWYRQDPGQGLRLIYYSQIVNDFQKGDIAEGYSVSREKKESFPLTVTSAQKNPTAFYLCASSPVAGGSVEQFFGPGTRLTVL.

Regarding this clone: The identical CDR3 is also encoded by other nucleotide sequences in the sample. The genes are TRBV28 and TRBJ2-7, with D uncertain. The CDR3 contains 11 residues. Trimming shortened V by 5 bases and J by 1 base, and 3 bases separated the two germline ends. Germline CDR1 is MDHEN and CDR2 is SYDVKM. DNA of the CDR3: TGTGCCAGCAGTCAGTCCTACGAGCAGTACTTC. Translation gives CASSQSYEQYF.

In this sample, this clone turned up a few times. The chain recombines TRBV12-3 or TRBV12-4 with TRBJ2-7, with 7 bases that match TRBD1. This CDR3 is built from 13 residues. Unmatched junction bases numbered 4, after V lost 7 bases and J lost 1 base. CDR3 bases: TGTGCCAGCAACAGGGGTTATTCCTACGAGCAGTACTTC. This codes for CASNRGYSYEQYF.

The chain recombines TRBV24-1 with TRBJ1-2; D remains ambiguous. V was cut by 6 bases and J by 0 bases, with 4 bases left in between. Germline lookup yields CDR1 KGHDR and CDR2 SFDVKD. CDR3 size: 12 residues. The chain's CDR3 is CATSTPNYGYTF. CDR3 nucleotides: TGTGCCACCAGTACACCTAACTATGGCTACACCTTC.

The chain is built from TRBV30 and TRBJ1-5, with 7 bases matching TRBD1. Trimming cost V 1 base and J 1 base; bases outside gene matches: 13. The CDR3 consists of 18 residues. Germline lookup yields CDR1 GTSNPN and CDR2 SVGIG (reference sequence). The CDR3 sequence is CAWSATQGTRGSNQPQHF. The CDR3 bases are TGTGCCTGGAGTGCGACACAGGGGACAAGGGGCAGCAATCAGCCCCAGCATTTT.

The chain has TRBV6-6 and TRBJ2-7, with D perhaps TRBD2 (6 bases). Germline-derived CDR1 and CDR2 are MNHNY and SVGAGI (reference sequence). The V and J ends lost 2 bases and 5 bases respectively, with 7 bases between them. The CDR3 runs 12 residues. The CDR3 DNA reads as TGTGCCAGCAGTTACGGAGGGAACGAGCAGTACTTC. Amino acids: CASSYGGNEQYF.

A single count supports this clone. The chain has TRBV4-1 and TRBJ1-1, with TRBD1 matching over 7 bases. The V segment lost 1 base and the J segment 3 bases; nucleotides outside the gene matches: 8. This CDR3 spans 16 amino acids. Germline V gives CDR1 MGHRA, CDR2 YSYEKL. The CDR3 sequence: CASSQGRTGKYTEAFF. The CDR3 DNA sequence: TGCGCCAGCAGCCAAGGAAGGACAGGAAAGTACACTGAAGCTTTCTTT.

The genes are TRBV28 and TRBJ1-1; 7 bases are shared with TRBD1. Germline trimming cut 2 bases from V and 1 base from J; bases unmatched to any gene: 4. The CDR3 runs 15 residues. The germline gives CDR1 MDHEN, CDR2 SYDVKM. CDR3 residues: CASSLRQGPNTEAFF. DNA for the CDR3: TGTGCCAGCAGTTTACGACAGGGTCCGAACACTGAAGCTTTCTTT.

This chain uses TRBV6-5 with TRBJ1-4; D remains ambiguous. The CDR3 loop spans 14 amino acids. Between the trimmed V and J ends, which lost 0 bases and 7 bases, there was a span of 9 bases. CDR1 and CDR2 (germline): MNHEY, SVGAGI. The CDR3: CASSYSYRGEKLFF. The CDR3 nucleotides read TGTGCCAGCAGTTACTCGTATCGGGGTGAAAAACTGTTTTTT.

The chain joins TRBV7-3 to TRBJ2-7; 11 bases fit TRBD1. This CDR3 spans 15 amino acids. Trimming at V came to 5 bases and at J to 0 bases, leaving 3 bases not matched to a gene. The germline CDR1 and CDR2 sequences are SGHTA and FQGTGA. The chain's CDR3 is CASSPGQGASYEQYF. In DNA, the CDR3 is TGTGCCAGCAGCCCCGGACAGGGGGCCTCCTACGAGCAGTACTTC. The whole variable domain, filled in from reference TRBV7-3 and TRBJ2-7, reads GAGVSQTPSNKVTEKGKYVELRCDPISGHTALYWYRQSLGQGPEFLIYFQGTGAADDSGLPNDRFFAVRPEGSVSTLKIQRTERGDSAVYLCASSPGQGASYEQYFGPGTRLTVT.

The CDR3 DNA reads as TGTGCCAGCAGCTGGGACAGTTTGCTCTCTGGAAACACCATATATTTT. Its translation is CASSWDSLLSGNTIYF. The genes are TRBV7-8 and TRBJ1-3, with TRBD1 matching 7 bases. Germline V CDR1 and CDR2: SGHVS, FQNEAQ. There are 16 residues in the CDR3. Trimming cost V 4 bases and J 0 bases; bases outside gene matches: 6.

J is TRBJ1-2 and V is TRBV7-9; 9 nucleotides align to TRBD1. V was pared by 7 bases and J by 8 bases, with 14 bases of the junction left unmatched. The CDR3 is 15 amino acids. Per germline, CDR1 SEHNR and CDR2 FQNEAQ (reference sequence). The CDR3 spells CASTAGQGLKSGYTF. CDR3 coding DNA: TGTGCCAGCACCGCGGGACAGGGCCTTAAGTCGGGCTACACCTTC.

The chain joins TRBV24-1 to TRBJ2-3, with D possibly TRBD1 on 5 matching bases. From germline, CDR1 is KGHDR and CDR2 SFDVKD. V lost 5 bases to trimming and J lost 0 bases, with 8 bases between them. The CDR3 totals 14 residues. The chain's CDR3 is CATSVQGSTDTQYF. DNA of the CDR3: TGTGCCACCAGTGTCCAGGGTAGCACAGATACGCAGTATTTT.

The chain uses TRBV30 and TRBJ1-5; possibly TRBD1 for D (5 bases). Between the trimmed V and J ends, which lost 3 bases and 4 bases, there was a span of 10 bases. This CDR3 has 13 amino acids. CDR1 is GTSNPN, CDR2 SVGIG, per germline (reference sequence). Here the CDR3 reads CAWSRRGNQPQHF. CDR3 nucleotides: TGTGCCTGGAGCCGGAGGGGAAATCAGCCCCAGCATTTT.

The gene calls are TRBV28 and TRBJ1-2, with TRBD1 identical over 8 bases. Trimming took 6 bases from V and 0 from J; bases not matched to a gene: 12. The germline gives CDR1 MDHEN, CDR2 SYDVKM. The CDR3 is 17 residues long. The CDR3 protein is CASRLNFGTGTNYGYTF. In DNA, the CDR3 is TGTGCCAGCAGGCTGAATTTTGGGACAGGTACTAACTATGGCTACACCTTC.

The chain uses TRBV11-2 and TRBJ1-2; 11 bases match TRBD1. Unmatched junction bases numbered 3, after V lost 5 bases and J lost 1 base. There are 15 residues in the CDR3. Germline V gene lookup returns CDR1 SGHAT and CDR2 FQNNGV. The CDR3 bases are TGTGCCAGCAGCCGGGGACAGGGGGTTAACTATGGCTACACCTTC. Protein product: CASSRGQGVNYGYTF.

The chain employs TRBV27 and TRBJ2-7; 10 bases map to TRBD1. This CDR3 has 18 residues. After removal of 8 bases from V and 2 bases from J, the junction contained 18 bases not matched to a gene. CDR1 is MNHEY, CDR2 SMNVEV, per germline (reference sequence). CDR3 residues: CASASGDRGNGLAYEQYF. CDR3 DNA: TGTGCCAGCGCTTCCGGGGACAGGGGCAATGGTTTGGCCTACGAGCAGTACTTC.

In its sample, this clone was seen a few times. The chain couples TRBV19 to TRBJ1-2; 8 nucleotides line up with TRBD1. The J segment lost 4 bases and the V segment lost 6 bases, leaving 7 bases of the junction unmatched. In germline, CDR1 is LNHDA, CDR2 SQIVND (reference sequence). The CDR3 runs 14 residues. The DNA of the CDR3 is TGTGCCAGTAGGGGCTCAGGGGGCAGCTATGGCTACACCTTC. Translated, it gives CASRGSGGSYGYTF.

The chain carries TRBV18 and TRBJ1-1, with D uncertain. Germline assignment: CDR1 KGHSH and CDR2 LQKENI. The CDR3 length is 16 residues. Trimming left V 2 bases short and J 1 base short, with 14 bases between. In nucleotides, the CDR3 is TGTGCCAGCTCACCAGCGGGGAGGTCGGGGAACACTGAAGCTTTCTTT. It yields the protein CASSPAGRSGNTEAFF.

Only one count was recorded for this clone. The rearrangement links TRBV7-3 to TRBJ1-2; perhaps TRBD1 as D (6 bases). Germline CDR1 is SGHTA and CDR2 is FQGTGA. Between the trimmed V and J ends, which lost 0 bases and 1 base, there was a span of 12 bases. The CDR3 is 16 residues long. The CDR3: CASSLTGGARNYGYTF. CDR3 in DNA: TGTGCCAGCAGCTTAACAGGGGGGGCCCGTAACTATGGCTACACCTTC.

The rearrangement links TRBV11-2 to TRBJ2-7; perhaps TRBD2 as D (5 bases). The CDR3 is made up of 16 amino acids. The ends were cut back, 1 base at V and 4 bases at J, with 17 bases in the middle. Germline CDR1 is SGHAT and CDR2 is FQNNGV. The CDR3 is CASSLGLRGSAYEQYF. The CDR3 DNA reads TGTGCCAGCAGCTTAGGGCTAAGAGGGAGCGCATACGAGCAGTACTTC.

CDR3 protein: CASSLVLGARETQYF. CDR3 DNA: TGTGCCAGCAGCTTAGTCCTGGGGGCCCGGGAGACCCAGTACTTC. The chain is built from TRBV7-8 and TRBJ2-5, with D possibly TRBD1 on 6 matching bases. V was trimmed by 1 base and J by 5 bases, leaving 14 bases between them. The CDR3 extends over 15 amino acids. The germline CDR1 and CDR2 sequences are SGHVS and FQNEAQ.

For the CDR3, the DNA is TGCAGCGTTGAGGAGGACAGCAAGAACACCGGGGAGCTGTTTTTT. It is translated as CSVEEDSKNTGELFF. The rearrangement uses TRBV29-1 and TRBJ2-2; TRBD1 is a possible D gene (6 bases). Germline lookup yields CDR1 SQVTM and CDR2 ANQGSEA. The V and J ends lost 3 bases and 1 base respectively, with 12 bases between them. This CDR3 contains 15 residues.

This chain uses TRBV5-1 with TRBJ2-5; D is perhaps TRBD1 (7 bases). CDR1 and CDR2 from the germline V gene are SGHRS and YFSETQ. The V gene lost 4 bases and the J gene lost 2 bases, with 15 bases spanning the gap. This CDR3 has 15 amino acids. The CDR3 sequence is CASSRWTGGQETQYF. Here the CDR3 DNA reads TGCGCCAGCAGCCGATGGACAGGAGGGCAAGAGACCCAGTACTTC.

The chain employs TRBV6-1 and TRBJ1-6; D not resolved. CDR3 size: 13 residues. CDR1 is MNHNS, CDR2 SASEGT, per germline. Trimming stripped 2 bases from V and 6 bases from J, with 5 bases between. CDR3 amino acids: CASSESGNSPLHF. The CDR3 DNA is TGTGCCAGCAGTGAATCGGGTAATTCACCCCTCCACTTT.

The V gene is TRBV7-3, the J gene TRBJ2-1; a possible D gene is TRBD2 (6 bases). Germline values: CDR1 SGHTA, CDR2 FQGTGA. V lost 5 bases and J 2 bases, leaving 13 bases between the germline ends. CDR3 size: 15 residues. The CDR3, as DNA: TGTGCCAGCAGCCTCCGAGGCGGGACCTACAATGAGCAGTTCTTC. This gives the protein CASSLRGGTYNEQFF.

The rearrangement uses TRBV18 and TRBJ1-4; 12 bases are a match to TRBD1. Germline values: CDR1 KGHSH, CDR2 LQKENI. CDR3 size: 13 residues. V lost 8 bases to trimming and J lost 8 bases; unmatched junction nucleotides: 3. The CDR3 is CASTGTGGEKLFF. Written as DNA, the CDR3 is TGTGCCAGCACCGGGACAGGGGGCGAAAAACTGTTTTTT.